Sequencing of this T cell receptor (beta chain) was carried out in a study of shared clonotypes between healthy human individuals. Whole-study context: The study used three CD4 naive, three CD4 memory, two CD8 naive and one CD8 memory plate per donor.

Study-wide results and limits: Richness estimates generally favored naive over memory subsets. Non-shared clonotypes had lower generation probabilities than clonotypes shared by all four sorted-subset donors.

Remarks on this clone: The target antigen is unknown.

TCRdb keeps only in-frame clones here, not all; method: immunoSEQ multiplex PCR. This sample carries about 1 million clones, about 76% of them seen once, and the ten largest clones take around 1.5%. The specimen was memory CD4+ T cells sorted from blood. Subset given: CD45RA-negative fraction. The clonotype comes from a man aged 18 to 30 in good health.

CDR3 region: CASGDSSFYEIQPQHF. The CDR3 DNA reads TGTGCCAGCGGGGACAGCTCCTTTTACGAGATTCAGCCCCAGCATTTT. V usage is TRBV19 and J usage is TRBJ1-5; 7 bases line up with TRBD1. The CDR3 has 16 residues. J was trimmed by 6 bases and V by 9 bases; bases with no gene match: 17. The germline gives CDR1 LNHDA, CDR2 SQIVND (reference sequence).